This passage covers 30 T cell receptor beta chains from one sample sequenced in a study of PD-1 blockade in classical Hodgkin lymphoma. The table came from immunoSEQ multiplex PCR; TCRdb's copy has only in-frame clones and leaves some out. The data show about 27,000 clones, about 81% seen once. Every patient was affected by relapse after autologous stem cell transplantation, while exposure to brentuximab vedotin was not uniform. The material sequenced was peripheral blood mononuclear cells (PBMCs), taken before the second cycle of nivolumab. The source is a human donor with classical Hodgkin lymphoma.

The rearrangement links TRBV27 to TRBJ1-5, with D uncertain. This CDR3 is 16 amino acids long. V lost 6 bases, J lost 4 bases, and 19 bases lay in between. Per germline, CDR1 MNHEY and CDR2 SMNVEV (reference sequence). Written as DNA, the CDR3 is TGTGCCAGCAGCACGAGGGTGGGGTTTGGGAATCAGCCCCAGCATTTT. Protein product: CASSTRVGFGNQPQHF.

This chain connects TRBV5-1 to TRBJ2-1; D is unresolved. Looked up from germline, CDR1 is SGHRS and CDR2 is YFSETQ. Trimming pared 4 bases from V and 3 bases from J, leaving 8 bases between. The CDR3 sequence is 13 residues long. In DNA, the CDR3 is TGCGCCAGCAGCCGACCGGGCTACAATGAGCAGTTCTTC. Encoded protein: CASSRPGYNEQFF.

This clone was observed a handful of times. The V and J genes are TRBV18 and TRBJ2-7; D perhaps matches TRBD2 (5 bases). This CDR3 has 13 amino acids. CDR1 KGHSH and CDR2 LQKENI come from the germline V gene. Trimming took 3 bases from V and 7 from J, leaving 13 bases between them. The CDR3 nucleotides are TGTGCCAGCTCACCCATCTCCACGGGAGAGCAGTACTTC. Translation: CASSPISTGEQYF.

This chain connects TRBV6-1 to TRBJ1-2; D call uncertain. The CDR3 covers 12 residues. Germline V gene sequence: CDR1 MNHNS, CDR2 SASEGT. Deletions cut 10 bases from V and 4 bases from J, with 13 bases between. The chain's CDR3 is CATESDGYGYTF. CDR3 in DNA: TGTGCCACCGAGTCGGACGGCTATGGCTACACCTTC.

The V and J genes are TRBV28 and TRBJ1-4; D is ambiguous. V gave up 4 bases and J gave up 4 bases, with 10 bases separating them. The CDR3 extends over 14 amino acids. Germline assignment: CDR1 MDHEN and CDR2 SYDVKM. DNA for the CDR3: TGTGCCAGCAGTTCTACTCTTGTTAATGAAAAACTGTTTTTT. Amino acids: CASSSTLVNEKLFF.

This chain's CDR3 is CASSLGGGALEETQYF. In DNA form, the CDR3 reads TGTGCCAGCAGTTTAGGCGGGGGGGCATTGGAGGAGACCCAGTACTTC. V and J are TRBV28 and TRBJ2-5; TRBD2 matches at 9 bases. The CDR3 covers 16 residues. J lost 5 bases, V lost 2 bases, and 9 bases had no gene match. Germline CDR1 is MDHEN and CDR2 is SYDVKM.

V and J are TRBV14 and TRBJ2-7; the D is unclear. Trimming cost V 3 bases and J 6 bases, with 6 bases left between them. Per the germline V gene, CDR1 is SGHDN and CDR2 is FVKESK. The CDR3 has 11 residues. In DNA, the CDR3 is TGTGCCAGCAGCCAGGGCATCGAGCAGTACTTC. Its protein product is CASSQGIEQYF.

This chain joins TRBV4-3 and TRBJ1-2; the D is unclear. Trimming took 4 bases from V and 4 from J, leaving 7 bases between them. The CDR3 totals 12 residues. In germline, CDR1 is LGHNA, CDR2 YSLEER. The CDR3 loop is CASSPSGYGYTF. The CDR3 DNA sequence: TGCGCCAGCAGCCCGTCGGGCTATGGCTACACCTTC.

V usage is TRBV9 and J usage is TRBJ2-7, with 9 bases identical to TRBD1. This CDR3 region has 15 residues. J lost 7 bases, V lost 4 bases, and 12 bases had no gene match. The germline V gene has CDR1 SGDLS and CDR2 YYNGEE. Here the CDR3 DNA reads TGTGCCAGCAGCCCTACCGGGACAGGGTTTTTAGAGCAGTACTTC. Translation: CASSPTGTGFLEQYF.

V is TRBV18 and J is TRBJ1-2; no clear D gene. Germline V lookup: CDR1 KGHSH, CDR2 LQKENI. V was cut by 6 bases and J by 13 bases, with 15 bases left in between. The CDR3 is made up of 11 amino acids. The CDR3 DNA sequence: TGTGCCAGCTCCCCCAACTATGGTCTCACCTTC. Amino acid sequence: CASSPNYGLTF.

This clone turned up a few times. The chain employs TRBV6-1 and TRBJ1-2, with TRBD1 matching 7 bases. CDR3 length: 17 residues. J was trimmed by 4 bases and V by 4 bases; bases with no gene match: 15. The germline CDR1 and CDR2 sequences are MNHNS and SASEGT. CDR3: CASSAPTQGGPPYGYTF. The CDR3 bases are TGTGCCAGCAGTGCCCCTACCCAGGGGGGACCCCCCTATGGCTACACCTTC.

The CDR3 is CASSSDRYQPQHF. The CDR3 DNA follows: TGTGCCAGCAGCTCGGACAGGTATCAGCCCCAGCATTTT. The chain uses TRBV11-3 and TRBJ1-5, with 7 nucleotides matching TRBD1. The V and J ends lost 4 bases and 5 bases, in that order; junction bases with no gene match: 2. Germline assignment: CDR1 SGHNT and CDR2 YENEEA. The CDR3 is 13 residues long.

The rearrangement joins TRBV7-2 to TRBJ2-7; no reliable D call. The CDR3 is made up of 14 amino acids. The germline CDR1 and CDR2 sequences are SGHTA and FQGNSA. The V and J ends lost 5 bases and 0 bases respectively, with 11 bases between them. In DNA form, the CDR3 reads TGTGCCAGCAGCCCTCAGGCGCACTCCTACGAGCAGTACTTC. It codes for CASSPQAHSYEQYF.

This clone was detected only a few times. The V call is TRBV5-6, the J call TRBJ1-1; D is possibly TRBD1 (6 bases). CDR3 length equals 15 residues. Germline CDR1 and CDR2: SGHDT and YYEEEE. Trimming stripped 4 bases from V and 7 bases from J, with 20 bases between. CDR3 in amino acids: CASSNIIAGGHEAFF. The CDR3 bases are TGTGCCAGCAGCAATATAATTGCGGGGGGCCATGAAGCTTTCTTT.

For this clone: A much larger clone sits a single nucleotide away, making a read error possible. In nucleotides, the CDR3 is TGTGCCAGCGGGGCCCGGGGGGGGCAAGAGACCCAGTACTTC. Its translation: CASGARGGQETQYF. The chain joins TRBV7-2 to TRBJ2-5, with 8 bases that match TRBD2. This CDR3 region has 14 residues. The trim removed 8 bases at V and 2 bases at J, leaving 7 bases unmatched. CDR1 is SGHTA and CDR2 is FQGNSA in the germline V gene.

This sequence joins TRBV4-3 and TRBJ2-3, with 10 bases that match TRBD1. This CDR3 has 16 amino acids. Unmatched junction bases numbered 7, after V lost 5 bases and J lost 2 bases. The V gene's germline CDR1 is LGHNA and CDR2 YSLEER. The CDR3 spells CASSTRTGGFTDTQYF. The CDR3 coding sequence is TGCGCCAGCAGCACAAGGACAGGGGGATTCACAGATACGCAGTATTTT.

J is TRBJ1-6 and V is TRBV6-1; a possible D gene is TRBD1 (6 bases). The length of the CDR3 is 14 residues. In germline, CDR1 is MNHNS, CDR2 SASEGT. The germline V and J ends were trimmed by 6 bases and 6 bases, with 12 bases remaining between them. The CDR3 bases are TGTGCCAGCAGGGGGGGGCAGTCTAATTCACCCCTCCACTTT. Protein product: CASRGGQSNSPLHF.

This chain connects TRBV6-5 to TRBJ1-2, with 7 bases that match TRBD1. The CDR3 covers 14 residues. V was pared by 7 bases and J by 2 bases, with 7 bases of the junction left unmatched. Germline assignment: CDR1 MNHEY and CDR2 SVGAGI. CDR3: CASTGTAANYGYTF. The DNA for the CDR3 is TGTGCCAGCACTGGGACAGCGGCCAACTATGGCTACACCTTC.

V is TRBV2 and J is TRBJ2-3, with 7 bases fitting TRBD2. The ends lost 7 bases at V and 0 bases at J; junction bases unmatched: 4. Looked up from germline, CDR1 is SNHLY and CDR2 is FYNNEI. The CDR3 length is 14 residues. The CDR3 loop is CASNGLVSTDTQYF. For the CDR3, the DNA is TGTGCCAGCAATGGACTAGTCAGCACAGATACGCAGTATTTT.

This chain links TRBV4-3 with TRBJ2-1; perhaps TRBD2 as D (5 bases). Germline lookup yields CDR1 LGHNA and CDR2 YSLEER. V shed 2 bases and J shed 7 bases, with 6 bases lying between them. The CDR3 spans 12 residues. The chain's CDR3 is CASSQRGNEQFF. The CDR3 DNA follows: TGCGCCAGCAGCCAACGAGGGAATGAGCAGTTCTTC.

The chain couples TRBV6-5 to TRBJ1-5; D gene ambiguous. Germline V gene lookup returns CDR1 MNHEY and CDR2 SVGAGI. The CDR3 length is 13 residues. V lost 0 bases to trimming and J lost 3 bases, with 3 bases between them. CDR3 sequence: CASSYSYNQPQHF. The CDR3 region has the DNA TGTGCCAGCAGTTACTCGTACAATCAGCCCCAGCATTTT.

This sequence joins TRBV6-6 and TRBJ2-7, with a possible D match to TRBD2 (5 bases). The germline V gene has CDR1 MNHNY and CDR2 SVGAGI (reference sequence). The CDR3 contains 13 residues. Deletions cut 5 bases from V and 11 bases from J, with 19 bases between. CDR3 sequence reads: CASSDPDMPREYF. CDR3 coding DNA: TGTGCCAGCAGTGACCCTGACATGCCGCGGGAGTACTTC.

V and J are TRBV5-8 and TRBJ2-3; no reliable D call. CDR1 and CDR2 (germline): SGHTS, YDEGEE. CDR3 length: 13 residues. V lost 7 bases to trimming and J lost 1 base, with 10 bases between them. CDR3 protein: CASPARGTDTQYF. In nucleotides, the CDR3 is TGTGCCAGCCCCGCTCGAGGCACAGATACGCAGTATTTT.

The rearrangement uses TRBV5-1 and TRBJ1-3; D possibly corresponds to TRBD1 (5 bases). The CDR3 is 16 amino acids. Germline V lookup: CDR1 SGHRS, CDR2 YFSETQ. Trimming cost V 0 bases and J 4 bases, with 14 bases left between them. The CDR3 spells CASSLGQGVKGNTIYF. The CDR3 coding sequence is TGCGCCAGCAGCTTGGGGCAGGGCGTGAAAGGAAACACCATATATTTT.

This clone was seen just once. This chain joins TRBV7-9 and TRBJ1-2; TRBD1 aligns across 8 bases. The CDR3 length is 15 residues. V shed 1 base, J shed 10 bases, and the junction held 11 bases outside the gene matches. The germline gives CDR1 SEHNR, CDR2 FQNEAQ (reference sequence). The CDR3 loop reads CASSLGLLDREDYTF. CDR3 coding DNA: TGTGCCAGCAGCTTAGGGCTTCTGGACAGGGAGGACTACACCTTC.

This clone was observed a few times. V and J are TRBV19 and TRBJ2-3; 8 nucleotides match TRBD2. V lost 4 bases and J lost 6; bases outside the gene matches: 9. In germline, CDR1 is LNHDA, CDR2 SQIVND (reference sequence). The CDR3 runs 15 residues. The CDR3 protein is CASSRGRGALDTQYF. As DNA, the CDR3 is TGTGCCAGTAGTAGAGGGCGGGGGGCGTTGGATACGCAGTATTTT.

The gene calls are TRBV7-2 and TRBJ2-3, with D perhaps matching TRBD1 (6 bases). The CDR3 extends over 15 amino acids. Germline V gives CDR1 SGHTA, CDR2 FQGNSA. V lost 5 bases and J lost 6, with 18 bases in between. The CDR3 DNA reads TGTGCCAGCAGCCCCTGGACAGAATCAGCGGATACGCAGTATTTT. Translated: CASSPWTESADTQYF.

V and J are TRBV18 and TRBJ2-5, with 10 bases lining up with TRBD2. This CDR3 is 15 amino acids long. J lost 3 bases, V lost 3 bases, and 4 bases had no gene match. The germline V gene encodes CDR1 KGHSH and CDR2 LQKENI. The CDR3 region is CASSPFLAGEETQYF. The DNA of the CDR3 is TGTGCCAGCTCACCCTTCCTAGCGGGGGAAGAGACCCAGTACTTC. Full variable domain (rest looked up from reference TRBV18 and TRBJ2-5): NAGVMQNPRHLVRRRGQEARLRCSPMKGHSHVYWYRQLPEEGLKFMVYLQKENIIDESGMPKERFSAEFPKEGPSILRIQQVVRGDSAAYFCASSPFLAGEETQYFGPGTRLLVL.

The CDR3 loop reads CASTLAPNTGELFF. In DNA form, the CDR3 reads TGTGCCAGTACCCTCGCACCGAACACCGGGGAGCTGTTTTTT. V usage is TRBV19 and J usage is TRBJ2-2; no reliable D call. Trimming took off 7 bases at V and 0 bases at J, with 9 bases between the two ends. Germline loops: CDR1 LNHDA, CDR2 SQIVND (reference sequence). The CDR3 sequence is 14 residues long.

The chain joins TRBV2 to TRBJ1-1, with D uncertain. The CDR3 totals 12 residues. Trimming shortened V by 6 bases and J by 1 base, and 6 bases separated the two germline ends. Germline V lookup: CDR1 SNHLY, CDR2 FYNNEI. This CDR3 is CASRPQNTEAFF. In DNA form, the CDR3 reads TGTGCCAGCAGGCCACAGAACACTGAAGCTTTCTTT.